The next 24 T cell receptor beta chains were all read from a single sample in a study of blood T cell repertoires in COVID-19. Sequencing used immunoSEQ multiplex PCR; TCRdb keeps in-frame clones, though not all of them. The data hold around 160,000 clones, with over 80% observed a single time. The sequenced sample was PBMCs or T cells enriched from blood (not recorded which). The receptors here all came from a woman aged 50 to 60 who had been exposed to COVID-19.

The chain combines TRBV2 with TRBJ2-3; possibly TRBD1 for D (6 bases). Trimming removed 6 bases at V and 6 bases at J, with 10 bases between. Germline-derived CDR1 and CDR2 are SNHLY and FYNNEI. The CDR3 sequence is 12 residues long. The CDR3 reads CASSPQGDTQYF. CDR3 sequence (DNA): TGTGCCAGCAGCCCCCAGGGGGATACGCAGTATTTT.

The V and J genes are TRBV27 and TRBJ1-6; TRBD1 aligns across 7 bases. Germline V gene sequence: CDR1 MNHEY, CDR2 SMNVEV (reference sequence). After removal of 2 bases from V and 0 bases from J, the junction contained 7 bases not matched to a gene. The CDR3 covers 18 residues. CDR3 protein: CASSLRQGLSSYNSPLHF. The CDR3 DNA follows: TGTGCCAGCAGTTTACGACAGGGATTAAGCTCCTATAATTCACCCCTCCACTTT.

The V gene is TRBV7-7, the J gene TRBJ2-5; 13 positions match TRBD2. V was pared by 1 base and J by 9 bases, with 5 bases of the junction left unmatched. This CDR3 is built from 15 residues. The germline gives CDR1 SSHAT, CDR2 FNYEAQ (reference sequence). Written as DNA, the CDR3 is TGTGCCAGCAGCTTAGGGACTAGCGGGAGAGGGGCCCAGTACTTC. Translated: CASSLGTSGRGAQYF.

This clone appeared a single time. This chain links TRBV18 with TRBJ1-5; TRBD1 agrees at 11 bases. The CDR3 covers 17 residues. The germline V gene has CDR1 KGHSH and CDR2 LQKENI. V gave up 5 bases and J gave up 3 bases; unmatched junction bases: 9. The CDR3 coding sequence is TGTGCCAGCTCATCGGGGACAGGGGGTGATGCCAATCAGCCCCAGCATTTT. This codes for CASSSGTGGDANQPQHF.

The chain is built from TRBV7-2 and TRBJ2-7; 10 nucleotides match TRBD1. The CDR3 consists of 19 residues. From germline, CDR1 is SGHTA and CDR2 FQGNSA. J gave up 4 bases and V 5 bases, and 20 bases lay outside the gene matches. DNA of the CDR3: TGTGCCAGCAGCCCCCCCAGACAGGGGGCCCCCTCTGATCTATACGAGCAGTACTTC. Its translation: CASSPPRQGAPSDLYEQYF. The full variable domain, its missing parts supplied by reference TRBV7-2 and TRBJ2-7, is GAGVSQSPSNKVTEKGKDVELRCDPISGHTALYWYRQSLGQGLEFLIYFQGNSAPDKSGLPSDRFSAERTGGSVSTLTIQRTQQEDSAVYLCASSPPRQGAPSDLYEQYFGPGTRLTVT.

The chain employs TRBV4-1 and TRBJ2-4, with TRBD1 matching 8 bases. V lost 1 base to trimming and J lost 6 bases; unmatched junction nucleotides: 17. This CDR3 is 19 amino acids long. Germline CDR1 is MGHRA and CDR2 is YSYEKL. CDR3 nucleotide sequence: TGCGCCAGCAGCCAAGGTCGATCACAGGGGGTAGGCAGAAGAAACATTCAGTACTTC. Translation: CASSQGRSQGVGRRNIQYF.

The chain recombines TRBV7-2 with TRBJ2-5; D not resolved. CDR1 and CDR2 from the germline V gene are SGHTA and FQGNSA. This CDR3 region has 12 residues. The ends were cut back, 4 bases at V and 9 bases at J, with 12 bases in the middle. In nucleotides, the CDR3 is TGTGCCAGCAGCTCACCCCCCCCGGCCCAGTACTTC. It yields the protein CASSSPPPAQYF.

This clone appeared a single time. V and J are TRBV3-1 (or the pseudogene TRBV3-2) and TRBJ2-1; 11 nucleotides line up with TRBD2. The CDR3 contains 16 residues. Germline loops: CDR1 LGHDT, CDR2 YNNKEL (reference sequence). V was pared by 4 bases and J by 4 bases, with 6 bases of the junction left unmatched. DNA for the CDR3: TGTGCCAGCAGCCCGGGTCTAGCGGGGGGATACAATGAGCAGTTCTTC. It encodes CASSPGLAGGYNEQFF.

J is TRBJ2-1 and V is TRBV5-1, with 7 bases that match TRBD2. V lost 0 bases, J lost 4 bases, and 7 bases stayed unmatched. CDR3 length: 16 amino acids. CDR1 is SGHRS, CDR2 YFSETQ, per germline. The CDR3 here is CASSLESLAAYNEQFF. The CDR3 DNA sequence: TGCGCCAGCAGCTTGGAGAGTCTAGCGGCTTACAATGAGCAGTTCTTC.

The gene calls are TRBV7-8 and TRBJ1-5, with 7 bases that match TRBD1. V dropped 0 bases and J dropped 4; count of bases not matched to a gene: 3. CDR3 length equals 15 residues. Germline CDR1 is SGHVS and CDR2 is FQNEAQ. CDR3 protein: CASSLAGTVNQPQHF. Written as DNA, the CDR3 is TGTGCCAGCAGCTTAGCCGGGACAGTGAATCAGCCCCAGCATTTT.

The rearrangement joins TRBV24-1 to TRBJ2-1; 8 nucleotides match TRBD2. Germline V gene data show CDR1 as KGHDR and CDR2 as SFDVKD. After removal of 4 bases from V and 2 bases from J, the junction contained 3 bases not matched to a gene. The CDR3 sequence is 15 residues long. DNA for the CDR3: TGTGCCACCAGTGAGGGCGGGAGGCCCTACAATGAGCAGTTCTTC. Translation gives CATSEGGRPYNEQFF.

The V call is TRBV23-1, the J call TRBJ1-5; D is perhaps TRBD1 (6 bases). TRBV23-1 carries the ORF label, with uncertain function. This CDR3 has 16 amino acids. Trimming took 0 bases from V and 9 from J, leaving 18 bases between them. DNA of the CDR3: TGCGCCAGCAGTCAATCGGCTAGCGGGGGCCCAAGGCCCCAGCATTTT. This gives the protein CASSQSASGGPRPQHF.

This chain joins TRBV9 and TRBJ2-5; perhaps TRBD1 as D (7 bases). The germline V gene has CDR1 SGDLS and CDR2 YYNGEE. The CDR3 extends over 14 amino acids. V was cut by 0 bases and J by 7 bases, with 13 bases left in between. CDR3 region: CASSVVDQGGTQYF. The DNA for the CDR3 is TGTGCCAGCAGCGTAGTTGACCAGGGGGGGACCCAGTACTTC. The entire variable domain, with the rest obtained from reference TRBV9 and TRBJ2-5, is as follows: DSGVTQTPKHLITATGQRVTLRCSPRSGDLSVYWYQQSLDQGLQFLIQYYNGEERAKGNILERFSAQQFPDLHSELNLSSLELGDSALYFCASSVVDQGGTQYFGPGTRLLVL.

The chain carries TRBV6-5 and TRBJ2-3; D ambiguous. Germline V gene sequence: CDR1 MNHEY, CDR2 SVGAGI. V lost 6 bases and J 1 base, leaving 8 bases between the germline ends. The CDR3 consists of 13 residues. CDR3 amino acids: CASRIPGTDTQYF. CDR3 nucleotides: TGTGCCAGCAGGATACCAGGCACAGATACGCAGTATTTT.

The gene calls are TRBV29-1 and TRBJ1-3; 7 bases match TRBD1. V gave up 3 bases and J gave up 5 bases; unmatched junction bases: 10. The CDR3 runs 15 residues. Germline V gives CDR1 SQVTM, CDR2 ANQGSEA. The CDR3 DNA sequence: TGCAGCGTTGAGGATACTTTAGGGGGCCGAAACACCATATATTTT. Protein: CSVEDTLGGRNTIYF.

This clone appeared once. The J gene is TRBJ2-6, the V gene TRBV27, with unresolved D. Per the germline V gene, CDR1 is MNHEY and CDR2 is SMNVEV (reference sequence). The V end lost 0 bases, the J end lost 0 bases, and 3 bases lay between the germline ends. This CDR3 has 15 amino acids. The CDR3 loop is CASSLSRSGANVLTF. Here the CDR3 DNA reads TGTGCCAGCAGTTTATCCCGCTCTGGGGCCAACGTCCTGACTTTC.

V usage is TRBV7-2 and J usage is TRBJ2-1; 12 bases agree with TRBD2. Germline CDR1 and CDR2: SGHTA and FQGNSA. J lost 10 bases, V lost 2 bases, and 9 bases had no gene match. There are 16 residues in the CDR3. CDR3 DNA sequence: TGTGCCAGCAGCTTACAGGCTAGCGGGGGGGCATGGGAGCAGTTCTTC. Protein: CASSLQASGGAWEQFF.

The chain links TRBV7-2 to TRBJ1-1; TRBD1 might be the D (6 bases). Germline CDR1 is SGHTA and CDR2 is FQGNSA. Trimming took off 5 bases at V and 4 bases at J, with 14 bases between the two ends. This CDR3 contains 14 residues. The CDR3 DNA reads as TGTGCCAGCAGCGCCCTCGCCAGGGGCACTGAAGCTTTCTTT. Amino acids: CASSALARGTEAFF.

The chain joins TRBV24-1 to TRBJ1-6, with D perhaps matching TRBD1 (5 bases). Germline CDR1 reads KGHDR; CDR2 reads SFDVKD. The CDR3 is 16 residues long. The ends were cut back, 3 bases at V and 7 bases at J, with 15 bases in the middle. In nucleotides, the CDR3 is TGTGCCACCAGTGATCTGGGAGGGGAGGGCAATTCACCCCTCCACTTT. It is translated as CATSDLGGEGNSPLHF.

The chain carries TRBV7-2 and TRBJ1-1; unclear D gene. Trimming took 7 bases from V and 0 from J, leaving 12 bases between them. The CDR3 covers 14 residues. CDR1 and CDR2 from the germline V gene are SGHTA and FQGNSA. The CDR3 region is CASTPTRLNTEAFF. The DNA for the CDR3 is TGTGCCAGCACTCCGACCAGGTTGAACACTGAAGCTTTCTTT.

A single count supports this clone. The chain employs TRBV30 and TRBJ1-2; TRBD1 is a possible D gene (6 bases). Germline V CDR1 and CDR2: GTSNPN, SVGIG (reference sequence). V was clipped by 1 base and J by 2 bases, with 20 bases between them. The CDR3 sequence is 17 residues long. Here the CDR3 reads CAWSDLFGGGTNYGYTF. For the CDR3, the DNA is TGTGCCTGGAGTGATCTTTTCGGGGGGGGCACCAACTATGGCTACACCTTC.

J is TRBJ2-3 and V is TRBV20-1; 8 nucleotides match TRBD1. V dropped 3 bases and J dropped 5; count of bases not matched to a gene: 10. This CDR3 is built from 15 residues. The germline V gene has CDR1 DFQATT and CDR2 SNEGSKA (reference sequence). The CDR3 coding sequence is TGCAGTGCTAGTGGGACAGGTTCCCCCCGAGATACGCAGTATTTT. It yields the protein CSASGTGSPRDTQYF.

The sample holds a few counts of this clone. The chain joins TRBV3-1 (or the pseudogene TRBV3-2) to TRBJ1-1; D gene ambiguous. V was shortened by 4 bases and J by 2 bases, with 8 bases between the two germline ends. CDR1 is LGHDT and CDR2 is YNNKEL in the germline V gene (reference sequence). The CDR3 extends over 13 amino acids. This CDR3 is CASSRRQNTEAFF. In DNA form, the CDR3 reads TGTGCCAGCAGCCGACGACAAAACACTGAAGCTTTCTTT.

With regard to this clone: At one end, the junction sequence differs from germline, possibly due to a read error. This sequence joins TRBV10-3 and TRBJ2-5, with 7 positions matching TRBD1. The CDR3 runs 12 residues. Per the germline V gene, CDR1 is ENHRY and CDR2 is SYGVKD. CDR3 loop: CAISESSADRHF. In DNA form, the CDR3 reads TGTGCCATCAGTGAGTCGAGCGCGGACAGGCACTTC.